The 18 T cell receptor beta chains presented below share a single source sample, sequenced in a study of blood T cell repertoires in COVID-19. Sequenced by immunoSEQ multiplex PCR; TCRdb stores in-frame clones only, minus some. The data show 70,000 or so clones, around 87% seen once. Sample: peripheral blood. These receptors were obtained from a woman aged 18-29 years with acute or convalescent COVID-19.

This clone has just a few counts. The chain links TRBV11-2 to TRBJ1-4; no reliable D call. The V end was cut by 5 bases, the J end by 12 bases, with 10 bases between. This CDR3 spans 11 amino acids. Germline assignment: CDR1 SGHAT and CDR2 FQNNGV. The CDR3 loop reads CASSLLGELFF. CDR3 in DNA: TGTGCCAGCAGCCTACTAGGAGAACTGTTTTTT.

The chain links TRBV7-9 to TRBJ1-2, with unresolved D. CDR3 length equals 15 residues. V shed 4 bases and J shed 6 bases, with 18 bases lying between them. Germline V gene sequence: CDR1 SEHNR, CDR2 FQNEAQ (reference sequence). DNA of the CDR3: TGTGCCAGCAGCTGGCTACGGGGTGATCTTGATGGCTACACCTTC. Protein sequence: CASSWLRGDLDGYTF.

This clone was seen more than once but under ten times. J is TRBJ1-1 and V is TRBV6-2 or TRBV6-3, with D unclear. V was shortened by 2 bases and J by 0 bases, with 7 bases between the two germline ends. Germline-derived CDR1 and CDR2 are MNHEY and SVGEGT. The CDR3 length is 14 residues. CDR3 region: CASSYRRMNTEAFF. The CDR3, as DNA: TGTGCCAGCAGTTACCGCAGGATGAACACTGAAGCTTTCTTT.

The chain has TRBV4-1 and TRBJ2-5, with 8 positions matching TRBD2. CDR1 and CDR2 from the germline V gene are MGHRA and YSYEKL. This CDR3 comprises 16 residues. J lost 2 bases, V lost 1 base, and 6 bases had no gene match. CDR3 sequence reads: CASSQGLAGFQETQYF. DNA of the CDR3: TGCGCCAGCAGCCAAGGTTTAGCGGGGTTTCAAGAGACCCAGTACTTC.

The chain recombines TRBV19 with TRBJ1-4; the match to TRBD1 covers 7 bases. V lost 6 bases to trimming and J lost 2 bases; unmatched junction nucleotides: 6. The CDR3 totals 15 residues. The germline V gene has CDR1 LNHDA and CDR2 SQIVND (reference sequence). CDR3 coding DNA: TGTGCCAGTAGGTCGCAGGGGGTGACTAATGAAAAACTGTTTTTT. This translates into CASRSQGVTNEKLFF.

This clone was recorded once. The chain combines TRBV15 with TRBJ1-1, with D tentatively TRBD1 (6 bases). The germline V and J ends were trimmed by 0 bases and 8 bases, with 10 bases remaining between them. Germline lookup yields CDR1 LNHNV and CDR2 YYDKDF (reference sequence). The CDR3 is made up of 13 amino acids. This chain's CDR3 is CATSRDGTREAFF. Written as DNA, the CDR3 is TGTGCCACCAGCAGAGATGGGACACGGGAAGCTTTCTTT.

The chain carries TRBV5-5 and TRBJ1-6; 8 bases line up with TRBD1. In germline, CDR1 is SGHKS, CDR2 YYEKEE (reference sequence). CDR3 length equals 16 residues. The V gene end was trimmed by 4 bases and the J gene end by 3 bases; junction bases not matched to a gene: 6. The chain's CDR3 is CASSTGQGVYNSPLHF. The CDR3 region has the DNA TGTGCCAGCAGCACCGGACAGGGAGTCTATAATTCACCCCTCCACTTT.

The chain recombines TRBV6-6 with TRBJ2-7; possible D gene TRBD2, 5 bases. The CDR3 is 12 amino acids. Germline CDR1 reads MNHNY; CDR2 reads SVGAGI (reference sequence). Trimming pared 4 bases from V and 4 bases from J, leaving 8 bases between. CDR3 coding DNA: TGTGCCAGCAGTTCCACTAGATACGAGCAGTACTTC. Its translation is CASSSTRYEQYF.

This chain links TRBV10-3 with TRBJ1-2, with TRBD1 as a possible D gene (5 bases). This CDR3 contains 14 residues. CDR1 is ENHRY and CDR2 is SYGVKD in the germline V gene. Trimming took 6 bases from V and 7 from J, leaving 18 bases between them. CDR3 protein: CAISPGVRDLGYTF. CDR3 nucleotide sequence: TGTGCCATCAGCCCGGGGGTCAGGGACCTTGGCTACACCTTC.

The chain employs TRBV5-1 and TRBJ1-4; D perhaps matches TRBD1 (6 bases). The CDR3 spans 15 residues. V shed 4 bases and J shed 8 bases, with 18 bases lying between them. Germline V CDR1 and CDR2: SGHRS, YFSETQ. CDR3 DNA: TGCGCCAGCAGCCTACGAGGTCCAGGGGACGAAAAACTGTTTTTT. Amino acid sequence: CASSLRGPGDEKLFF. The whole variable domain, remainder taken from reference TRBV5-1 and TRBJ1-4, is KAGVTQTPRYLIKTRGQQVTLSCSPISGHRSVSWYQQTPGQGLQFLFEYFSETQRNKGNFPGRFSGRQFSNSRSEMNVSTLELGDSALYLCASSLRGPGDEKLFFGSGTQLSVL.

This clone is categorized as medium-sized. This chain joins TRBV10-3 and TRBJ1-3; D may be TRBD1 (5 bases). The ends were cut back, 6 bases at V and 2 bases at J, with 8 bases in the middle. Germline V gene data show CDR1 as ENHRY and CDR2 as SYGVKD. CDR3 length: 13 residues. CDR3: CAIREDTGNTIYF. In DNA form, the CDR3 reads TGTGCCATCAGAGAGGACACTGGAAACACCATATATTTT.

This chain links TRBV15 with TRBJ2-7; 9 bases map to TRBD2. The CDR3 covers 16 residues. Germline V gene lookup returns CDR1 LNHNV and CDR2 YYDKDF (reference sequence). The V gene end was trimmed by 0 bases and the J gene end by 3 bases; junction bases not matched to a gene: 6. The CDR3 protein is CATSRDSAGGGYEQYF. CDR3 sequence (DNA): TGTGCCACCAGCAGAGACTCAGCGGGAGGAGGCTACGAGCAGTACTTC.

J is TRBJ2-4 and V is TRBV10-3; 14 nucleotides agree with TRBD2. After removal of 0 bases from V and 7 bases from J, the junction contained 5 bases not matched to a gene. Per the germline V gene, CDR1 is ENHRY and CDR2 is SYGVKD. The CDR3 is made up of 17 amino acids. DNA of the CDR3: TGTGCCATCAGTGAGTCGGGACTAGCGGGAGTTCAGAACATTCAGTACTTC. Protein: CAISESGLAGVQNIQYF.

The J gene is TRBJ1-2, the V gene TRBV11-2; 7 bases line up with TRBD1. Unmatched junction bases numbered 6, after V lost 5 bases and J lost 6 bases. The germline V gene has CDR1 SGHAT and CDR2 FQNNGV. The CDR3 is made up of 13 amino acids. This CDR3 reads CASSVRQGNGYTF. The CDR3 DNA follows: TGTGCCAGCAGCGTCCGACAGGGAAATGGCTACACCTTC.

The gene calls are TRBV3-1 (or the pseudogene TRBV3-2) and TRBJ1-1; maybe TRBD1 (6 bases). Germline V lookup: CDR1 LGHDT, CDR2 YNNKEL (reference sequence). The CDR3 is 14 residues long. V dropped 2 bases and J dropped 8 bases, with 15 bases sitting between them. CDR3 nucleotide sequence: TGTGCCAGCAGCCAAAACGGAGCGGACAGAGAAGCTTTCTTT. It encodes CASSQNGADREAFF.

CDR3 nucleotide sequence: TGTGCCAGCTCTGTTACAGGGCTGCATCCTACTAGCTATGGCTACACCTTC. This codes for CASSVTGLHPTSYGYTF. The genes are TRBV9 and TRBJ1-2, with a tentative D call TRBD1 (6 bases). Germline V CDR1 and CDR2: SGDLS, YYNGEE. Trimming stripped 7 bases from V and 4 bases from J, with 26 bases between. CDR3 length: 17 residues.

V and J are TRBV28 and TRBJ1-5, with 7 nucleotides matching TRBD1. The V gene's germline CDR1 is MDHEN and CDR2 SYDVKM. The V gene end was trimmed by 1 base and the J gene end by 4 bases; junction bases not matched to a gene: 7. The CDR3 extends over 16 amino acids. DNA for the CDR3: TGTGCCAGCAGTTTATTGTCAGGGGGTAGGAATCAGCCCCAGCATTTT. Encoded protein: CASSLLSGGRNQPQHF.

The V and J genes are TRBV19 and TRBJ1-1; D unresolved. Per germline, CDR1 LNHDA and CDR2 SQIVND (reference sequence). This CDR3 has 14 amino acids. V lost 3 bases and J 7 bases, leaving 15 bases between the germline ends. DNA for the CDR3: TGTGCCAGTAGTATCCGGGGAATGAGGAATGAAGCTTTCTTT. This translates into CASSIRGMRNEAFF.